Listed here are 15 T cell receptor beta chains from one sample, sequenced in a study of a mutant IDH1 vaccine in newly diagnosed glioma. The time point was: baseline, week 1 (first vaccination visit). As for treatment: pre-vaccination baseline after standard-of-care therapy. Sequencing used immunoSEQ multiplex PCR; TCRdb keeps in-frame clones, though not all of them. The table has about 59,000 clones, approximately 91% seen once. Specimen: PBMCs, collected from a glioma patient treated with radiotherapy, temozolomide or both. These receptors all stem from a middle-aged man with glioma.

The chain couples TRBV2 to TRBJ2-7; tentatively, D is TRBD2 (6 bases). CDR3 length equals 16 residues. CDR1 SNHLY and CDR2 FYNNEI come from the germline V gene. The V end lost 4 bases, the J end lost 5 bases, and 21 bases lay between the germline ends. CDR3 DNA: TGTGCCAGCAGTGGGCGGGGACGGGAGAGGTTGAACGAGCAGTACTTC. This encodes CASSGRGRERLNEQYF.

This chain links TRBV9 with TRBJ2-1; 12 nucleotides agree with TRBD2. The length of the CDR3 is 16 residues. The V gene end was trimmed by 2 bases and the J gene end by 8 bases; junction bases not matched to a gene: 8. The germline CDR1 and CDR2 sequences are SGDLS and YYNGEE. CDR3 sequence: CASSVMTSGRGDEQFF. The CDR3 DNA reads as TGTGCCAGCAGCGTCATGACTAGCGGGAGAGGTGATGAGCAGTTCTTC.

The V call is TRBV5-4, the J call TRBJ2-2; D is ambiguous. This CDR3 has 12 residues. Germline CDR1 is SGHNT and CDR2 is YYREEE (reference sequence). Between the trimmed V and J ends, which lost 1 base and 8 bases, there was a span of 6 bases. The CDR3: CASSLFSGELFF. CDR3 nucleotides: TGTGCCAGCAGCTTGTTCAGTGGGGAGCTGTTTTTT.

The chain combines TRBV11-2 with TRBJ1-1, with a tentative D call TRBD1 (5 bases). The CDR3 length is 13 residues. Germline V gene sequence: CDR1 SGHAT, CDR2 FQNNGV. Trimming pared 8 bases from V and 2 bases from J, leaving 12 bases between. The CDR3 bases are TGTGCCAGCGCCCAGCAGGGAAACACTGAAGCTTTCTTT. This codes for CASAQQGNTEAFF.

CDR3 sequence (DNA): TGCGCCAGCAGCCTAAAGGTGAGGGACGAGACCCAGTACTTC. This codes for CASSLKVRDETQYF. J is TRBJ2-5 and V is TRBV4-1; D assignment may be TRBD1 or TRBD2 (5 bases each). Trimming removed 4 bases at V and 5 bases at J, with 14 bases between. In germline, CDR1 is MGHRA, CDR2 YSYEKL. This CDR3 spans 14 amino acids.

This clone has a single count. The rearrangement links TRBV7-3 to TRBJ2-5; D call uncertain. Trimming took off 5 bases at V and 1 base at J, with 14 bases between the two ends. CDR3 length: 15 amino acids. Germline V CDR1 and CDR2: SGHTA, FQGTGA. As DNA, the CDR3 is TGTGCCAGCAGCGAGTATTCTGGGCCCCAAGAGACCCAGTACTTC. This codes for CASSEYSGPQETQYF.

The genes are TRBV4-1 and TRBJ2-2; D is uncertain. V dropped 5 bases and J dropped 5 bases, with 12 bases sitting between them. The germline V gene has CDR1 MGHRA and CDR2 YSYEKL. The CDR3 spans 14 residues. The CDR3 loop is CASSYQGRTGELFF. Here the CDR3 DNA reads TGCGCCAGCAGCTACCAAGGGCGGACCGGGGAGCTGTTTTTT.

CDR3 in DNA: TGTGCCAGCAGTTTCTTCTCAGGGGGCGATCAGCCCCAGCATTTT. Its translation is CASSFFSGGDQPQHF. The chain joins TRBV27 to TRBJ1-5; 8 positions agree with TRBD1. This CDR3 has 15 amino acids. V was clipped by 3 bases and J by 5 bases; unmatched bases: 6. CDR1 is MNHEY and CDR2 is SMNVEV in the germline V gene (reference sequence).

This clone has just one count. DNA for the CDR3: TGCGCCAGCAGCCCCGGGACAGGGGGTGTAGATACGCAGTATTTT. This codes for CASSPGTGGVDTQYF. The V call is TRBV4-1, the J call TRBJ2-3, with 11 bases that match TRBD1. Germline trimming cut 4 bases from V and 5 bases from J; bases unmatched to any gene: 5. Germline V lookup: CDR1 MGHRA, CDR2 YSYEKL. This CDR3 is built from 15 residues.

The chain carries TRBV18 and TRBJ1-5; tentatively, D is TRBD1 (6 bases). V gave up 5 bases and J gave up 5 bases, with 13 bases separating them. Germline CDR1 reads KGHSH; CDR2 reads LQKENI. This CDR3 has 14 residues. The chain's CDR3 is CASSFQGSDQPQHF. CDR3 in DNA: TGTGCCAGCTCATTCCAGGGGTCAGATCAGCCCCAGCATTTT.

By frequency in the sample, this clone is large. This chain links TRBV4-3 with TRBJ2-2; 9 bases align to TRBD2. The CDR3 consists of 16 residues. Trimming at V came to 1 base and at J to 6 bases, leaving 6 bases not matched to a gene. Germline V gives CDR1 LGHNA, CDR2 YSLEER. The CDR3 coding sequence is TGCGCCAGCAGCCAAGGGCTAGCGGGACCATCCGGGGAGCTGTTTTTT. This translates into CASSQGLAGPSGELFF.

The chain has TRBV10-3 and TRBJ2-5, with D perhaps matching TRBD2 (6 bases). The V end was cut by 3 bases, the J end by 0 bases, with 8 bases between. The CDR3 loop spans 14 amino acids. CDR1 and CDR2 from the germline V gene are ENHRY and SYGVKD. The DNA for the CDR3 is TGTGCCATCAGTGACGGCGGGGACCAAGAGACCCAGTACTTC. This encodes CAISDGGDQETQYF.

The chain combines TRBV7-9 with TRBJ2-7; 9 nucleotides align to TRBD2. Germline-derived CDR1 and CDR2 are SEHNR and FQNEAQ (reference sequence). The CDR3 is 15 amino acids. V shed 4 bases, J shed 7 bases, and the junction held 11 bases outside the gene matches. The CDR3 loop is CASSSPRGSGGEQYF. The DNA of the CDR3 is TGTGCCAGCAGCTCCCCACGGGGTAGCGGGGGTGAGCAGTACTTC.

The rearrangement joins TRBV7-9 to TRBJ2-7; the match to TRBD1 covers 11 bases. CDR3 length: 16 residues. Per the germline V gene, CDR1 is SEHNR and CDR2 is FQNEAQ (reference sequence). Trimming cost V 3 bases and J 3 bases; bases outside gene matches: 7. CDR3 sequence: CASSFNPGTGGYEQYF. CDR3 sequence (DNA): TGTGCCAGCAGCTTCAACCCCGGGACAGGGGGCTACGAGCAGTACTTC.

The J gene is TRBJ2-1, the V gene TRBV11-1; no clear D gene. This CDR3 is built from 16 residues. CDR1 is SGHAT, CDR2 FQDESV, per germline (reference sequence). Trimming left V 5 bases short and J 2 bases short, with 16 bases between. CDR3 sequence: CASSNPDHRTYNEQFF. DNA of the CDR3: TGTGCCAGCAGCAACCCTGACCACCGGACCTACAATGAGCAGTTCTTC.